The entry below describes one T cell receptor (beta chain). Its binding antigen is unknown. Nothing much larger sits one base from this clone, and base qualities are not available. The library was produced with the immunoSEQ multiplex PCR assay. The multiplex PCR relied on a mix of 60 forward primers for TCR Vbeta segments and 13 reverse primers for TCR Jbeta segments. The CDR3 region of rearranged TCR beta genes was amplified from genomic DNA by a multiplex PCR assay. Amplified TCR beta libraries were sequenced as 87-base-pair reads on the Illumina HiSeq System. The authors' analysis ran thus. Across the 670 or so repertoires, a later analysis counted roughly 84 million unique TCR beta chains, 8.5 million to 12 million of which were shared by at least two donors. Raw reads were error-corrected and collapsed into unique sequences with a nearest-neighbor algorithm that merged closely related sequences to remove PCR and sequencing errors. Alignment of CDR3 sequences to IMGT reference sequences was used to assign V, D and J gene segments. For a sequence to be retained, a match of at least six nucleotides to both a V gene segment and a J gene segment was required. A rearrangement was called productive if the CDR3 had no stop codons and remained in frame with V and J, and every other rearrangement was called non-productive. CDR3 was defined according to IMGT convention as the region running from the second conserved V-encoded cysteine to the conserved J-encoded phenylalanine. The earlier analysis of fewer than 700 of the donors excluded sequences that lacked an unambiguous match to a single V gene segment. An earlier analysis of almost 600 of the donors classified V segments as functional when productive rearrangements were above 56.7% and as segregating when the standard deviation between donors was above 5%. A statistical classification framework was built for diagnosing cytomegalovirus status from the catalog of TCR beta chain sequences. In a later analysis, V and J genes were assigned by comparing TCR nucleotide sequences against IMGT/GENE-DB human TR gene sequences. Using the TCRdist pipeline, a later analysis assigned CDR3 sequences along with most-parsimonious VDJ recombination scenarios. In a later analysis, each TCR beta chain was defined by its CDR3 amino acid sequence together with its V-gene family, and reads lacking a unique V-gene family were excluded. A later analysis removed nearly 600 highly shared, low-generation-probability nucleotide sequences to deal with suspected cross-contamination and a sequencing artifact. In a later analysis, a clonal expansion index for each public chain was calculated from normalized within-repertoire ranks of inferred template counts. In a later analysis, generation probabilities were computed using a VDJ recombination model fitted to out-of-frame rearrangements, and the results were checked against IGoR. Hypergeometric tests were used in a later analysis to score TCR-TCR, TCR-HLA and TCR-CMV co-occurrence, with a repertoire-size bias correction applied to the TCR pairs. A later analysis estimated false discovery rates by permuting HLA or CMV assignments 20 times. A later analysis grouped co-occurring TCRs with DBSCAN, adding TCRdist sequence similarity when clustering within HLA-allele-positive subsets. For co-occurrence clustering, repertoires with fewer than 30,000 or more than 120,000 public chains were excluded, along with four to six repertoires with anomalous nucleotide sharing. The source is immuneACCESS, and TCRdb retained only in-frame sequences with V and J called. Part of the clones is not carried over; for the studies checked, unresolved V genes explain less than half of this, and the remainder is unexplained. For V, J and clone size, that table is used; D and trimming come from the DNA. The sample profile shows fewer than 110,000 clones; roughly 79% of them were found once. The ten largest account for 1.5% to 2% of the sample.

The cohort consisted of some 670 healthy bone marrow donors. At the time of sampling, every cohort member was nominally healthy, though immune exposures that went unrecorded were likely present. The donor tested CMV seronegative and was one of the 352 seronegative cohort members. Each donor provided a peripheral blood sample, and peripheral blood mononuclear cells were used for TCR beta sequencing. Genomic DNA extraction from the blood cell samples was performed with the Qiagen DNeasy Blood Extraction Kit. This sample is drawn from a study of cytomegalovirus exposure and HLA in healthy donors (dated by TCRdb to the late 2010s). Background on the whole study: In an earlier analysis of fewer than 750 of the donors, 276 Gb of sequence data and 90 million to 120 million unique TCR beta sequences from roughly 180 million T cells were reported. Because of strong linkage in the cohort, roughly five DR-DQ haplotypes were treated as single units for association and clustering. The study was designed to test whether signatures of past pathogen exposure could be identified by cataloging public T cell receptors. The later analysis used no new phenotypic data to find candidate immune exposures, relying instead on TCR beta sequences and their occurrence across donors. Among the roughly 400 genotyped donors, 75% to 90% belonged to the genetic ancestry cluster associated with self-reported Caucasian donors. An earlier analysis of around 640 of the donors used high-throughput TCR beta sequencing to judge whether each TCR beta V gene segment behaved as functional or pseudogenic. The number of typed donors differed by locus: about 620-640 for A, B, C, DRB1 and DQB1; about 520 for DQA1; around 580 for DPA1; and 450 to 480 for DPB1. In a later genetic analysis, genome-wide SNP genotypes for about three fifths of the 666 donors were used, and that subset was treated as a discovery cohort. The T cell repertoires of 666 subjects were profiled by immunosequencing and related to cytomegalovirus serostatus. To predict cytomegalovirus infection status, the study brought together high-throughput TCR immunosequencing, statistical association of individual TCRs with disease status, and machine learning. A later analysis re-analyzed previously published TCR beta repertoires from roughly 630 donors and added high-resolution HLA genotyping to study TCR occurrence patterns. An early release covering 550 to 700 HLA-typed donors comprised approximately 300 gigabases of sequencing data and roughly 85 million unique TCR sequences. Along with the roughly 700-subject first cohort, a separate validation cohort of around 120 different subjects was used. Among 300 to 500 genotyped donors of the cohort, an average of around 220,000 unique TCR beta nucleotide sequences was sequenced per donor, of which roughly 18% were non-productive. HLA typing covered class I and class II loci at four-digit resolution. Alongside the repertoire data, information on donor age, sex, ethnicity and CMV serostatus was compiled. All discovery cohort repertoires had been generated using a single sequencing platform.

Trimming removed 2 bases from V and 4 bases from J; the gene matches leave 16 bases unexplained. CDR1 and CDR2 are drawn from the germline V gene: SGHVS, FQNEAQ. The CDR3 sequence holds 20 residues, the cysteine and phenylalanine included. The only DNA kept is the CDR3, 60 bases in frame from the first base. The paper's findings and limits, for the study overall: Several of the top co-occurrence clusters appeared to be linked to parvovirus B19, influenza, CMV and Epstein-Barr virus, according to a later analysis. Most CMV-associated TCR beta chains appeared to be HLA-restricted in a later analysis, and the HLA associations seemed to be driven largely by CMV exposure. Sequencing depth was assumed to be roughly uniform across donors in the presence/absence analyses, though that assumption may not hold. Because some donors lacked HLA typing at each locus, the association tests relied only on the typed subset. Linkage disequilibrium might explain the correlated functional status among segregating V segments, but an unknown experimental factor could not be ruled out. In an earlier analysis of over 550 of the donors, most TCR beta V segments were observed in productive rearrangements about 87% or about 30% of the time, broadly matching IMGT annotations. The cohort was sequenced for TCR beta chains only, and without alpha or paired-chain data the features that could be detected were limited. Cytomegalovirus status was reported to be diagnosed by the classifier with high specificity and sensitivity in both the original and validation cohorts. For the cohort, immune exposure information was limited to CMV serostatus. Strong co-occurrence of HLA alleles, especially DR and DQ, made assigning TCR associations to individual alleles difficult. A later analysis found that TCR association rates varied across HLA loci, with DRB1 alleles showing the most associated TCRs and HLA-C alleles the fewest. At a false discovery rate of 0.05, a later analysis linked 16,000 or so TCR beta sequences to specific HLA alleles. Compared with equally common non-associated chains, HLA-associated TCR beta chains in a later analysis were more clonally expanded and had lower generation probabilities. Three of the identified cytomegalovirus-associated TCR beta chains were confirmed in vitro to be specific for cytomegalovirus antigens. V-gene and J-gene trimming of TCR beta chains was associated with a missense DCLRE1C variant in a later genetic analysis, and the association was replicated in an independent cohort. A further reported finding was that TCR beta sequences accurately predicted the HLA-A and HLA-B alleles for most subjects in the first cohort. Most TCR sequences were seen in very few donors, while some public TCRs were found in many individuals. Because counts were too low, approximately 15 rarely observed V segments, including chromosome 9 orphons, were excluded from the earlier analysis of several hundred of the donors. In a later genetic analysis, fewer N-insertions in productive TCRs were reported among donors in an Asian-associated ancestry cluster than the 666-donor mean. Some IMGT-functional V segments, including TRBV6-2 and TRBV6-3, could not be distinguished by the 87-base-pair reads and were therefore excluded. In the study, 150 to 200 TCR beta chains were listed as associated with cytomegalovirus. A cluster of highly shared sequence variants was judged likely to be a technical artifact of the sequencing pipeline. The authors suggested that the approach could potentially be extended to other disease states and immunological phenotypes.

The chain uses TRBV7-8 and TRBJ2-1, with 11 middle bases fitting TRBD2. This TCR was sampled from a middle-aged woman in good health and CMV-seronegative. Sequencing used PBMCs. DNA sequence: TGTGCCAGCAGCTTAACCCGCTTGGGGGTCCTAGCGGGAGGTTACAATGAGCAGTTCTTC. Its protein product is CASSLTRLGVLAGGYNEQFF.